This TCR beta chain was recovered during a study of cytotoxic CD8 clonotypes in ibrutinib-treated CLL. The wider study: Enrolment comprised about a dozen relapsed/refractory and over 14 treatment-naive patients; 17 to 18 were IGHV unmutated.

Profiling relied on immunoSEQ multiplex PCR, and the TCRdb table lists in-frame clones only, not all of them. The sample gives fewer than 400,000 clones, 67% of which show up once; about 5.9% is in the top ten. The length of the CDR3 is 16 residues. Trimming took off 3 bases at V and 0 bases at J, with 12 bases between the two ends. Germline V gene sequence: CDR1 SGHVS, CDR2 FNYEAQ. The V call is TRBV7-6, the J call TRBJ1-3, with D possibly being TRBD1 (6 bases). The starting material was PBMCs, obtained after 36 months of ibrutinib treatment. This receptor was taken from a human donor with chronic lymphocytic leukemia. The CDR3 protein is CASSLGHLLSGNTIYF. The CDR3 nucleotides are TGTGCCAGCAGCTTGGGACACCTTCTCTCTGGAAACACCATATATTTT.